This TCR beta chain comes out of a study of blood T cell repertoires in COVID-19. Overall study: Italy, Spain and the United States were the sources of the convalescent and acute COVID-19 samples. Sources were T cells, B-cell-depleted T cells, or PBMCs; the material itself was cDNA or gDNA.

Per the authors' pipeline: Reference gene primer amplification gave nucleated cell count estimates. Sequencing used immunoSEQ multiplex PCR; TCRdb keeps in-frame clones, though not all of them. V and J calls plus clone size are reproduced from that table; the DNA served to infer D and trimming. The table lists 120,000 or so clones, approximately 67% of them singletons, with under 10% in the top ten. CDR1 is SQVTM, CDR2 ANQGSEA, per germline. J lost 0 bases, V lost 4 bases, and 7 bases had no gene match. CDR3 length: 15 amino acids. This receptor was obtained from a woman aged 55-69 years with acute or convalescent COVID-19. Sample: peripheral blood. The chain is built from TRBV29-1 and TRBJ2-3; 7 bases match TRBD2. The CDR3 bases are TGCAGCGTTGTGGGGGGGGAAGGGAGCACAGATACGCAGTATTTT. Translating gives CSVVGGEGSTDTQYF.